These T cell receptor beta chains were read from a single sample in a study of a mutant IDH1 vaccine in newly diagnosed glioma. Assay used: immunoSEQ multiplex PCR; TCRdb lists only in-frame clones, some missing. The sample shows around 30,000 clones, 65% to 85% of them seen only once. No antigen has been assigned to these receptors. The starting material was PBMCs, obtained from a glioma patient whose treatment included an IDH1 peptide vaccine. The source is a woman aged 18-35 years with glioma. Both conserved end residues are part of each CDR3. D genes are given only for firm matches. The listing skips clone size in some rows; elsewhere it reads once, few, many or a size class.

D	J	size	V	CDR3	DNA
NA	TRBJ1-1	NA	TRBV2	CASWGGGLAEAFF	TGTGCCAGCTGGGGGGGCGGGTTGGCTGAAGCTTTCTTT
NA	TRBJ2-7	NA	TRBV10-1	CASSRDNSYEQYF	TGCGCCAGCAGTCGGGACAACTCCTACGAGCAGTACTTC
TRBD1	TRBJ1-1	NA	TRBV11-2	CASSLTGTANTEAFF	TGTGCCAGCAGCTTAACCGGGACAGCGAACACTGAAGCTTTCTTT
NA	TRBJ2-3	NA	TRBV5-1	CASSWKWGGSTDTQYF	TGCGCCAGCAGCTGGAAGTGGGGGGGCAGCACAGATACGCAGTATTTT
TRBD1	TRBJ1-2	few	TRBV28	CASSLQQGIYGYTF	TGTGCCAGCAGTCTCCAACAGGGGATCTATGGCTACACCTTC
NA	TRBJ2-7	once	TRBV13	CASSLGLGPRGYEQYF	TGTGCCAGCAGCTTAGGTCTTGGCCCAAGAGGATACGAGCAGTACTTC
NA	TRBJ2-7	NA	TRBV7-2	CASSLEANEQYF	TGTGCCAGCAGCTTAGAGGCGAACGAGCAGTACTTC
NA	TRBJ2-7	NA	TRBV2	CASRGGILAYEQYF	TGTGCCAGCAGAGGAGGGATCTTGGCCTACGAGCAGTACTTC
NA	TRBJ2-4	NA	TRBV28	CASSLDSVNIQYF	TGTGCCAGCAGCCTTGACAGCGTCAACATTCAGTACTTC
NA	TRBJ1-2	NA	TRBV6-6	CASSYSLTREYGYTF	TGTGCCAGCAGTTACAGCCTAACCAGGGAATATGGCTACACCTTC
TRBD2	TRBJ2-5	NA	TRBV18	CASSERTSGSVRETQYF	TGTGCCAGCTCCGAGCGAACTAGCGGGAGCGTGAGGGAGACCCAGTACTTC
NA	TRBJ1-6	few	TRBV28	CASSRDSSYNSPLHF	TGTGCCAGCAGTCGTGACAGCTCCTATAATTCACCCCTCCACTTT
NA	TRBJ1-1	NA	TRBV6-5	CASSYSDWGTEAFF	TGTGCCAGCAGTTACTCCGACTGGGGCACTGAAGCTTTCTTT
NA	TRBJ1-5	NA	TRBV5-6	CASSLERGSNQPQHF	TGTGCCAGCAGCTTGGAACGGGGAAGCAATCAGCCCCAGCATTTT
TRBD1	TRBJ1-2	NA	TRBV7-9	CASSSSGTANGYTF	TGTGCCAGCAGCTCATCCGGGACAGCTAATGGCTACACCTTC
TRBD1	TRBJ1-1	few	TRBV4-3	CASSLTGGTEAFF	TGCGCCAGCAGCCTCACAGGGGGCACTGAAGCTTTCTTT
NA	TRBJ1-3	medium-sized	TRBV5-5	CASSTMGTIYF	TGTGCCAGCAGCACCATGGGCACCATATATTTT
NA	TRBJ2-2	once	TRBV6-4	CASSDREAGELFF	TGTGCCAGCAGTGACAGGGAGGCCGGGGAGCTGTTTTTT
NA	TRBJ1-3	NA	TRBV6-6	CASGGNSGNTIYF	TGTGCCAGCGGCGGGAACTCTGGAAACACCATATATTTT
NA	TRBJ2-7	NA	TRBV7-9	CASSSRWGSFEQYF	TGTGCCAGCAGCTCACGATGGGGGTCGTTCGAGCAGTACTTC
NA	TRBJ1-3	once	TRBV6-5	CASSASGNTIYF	TGTGCCAGCAGCGCCTCTGGAAACACCATATATTTT
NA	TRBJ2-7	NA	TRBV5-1	CASSSDGHYEQYF	TGCGCCAGCAGCTCGGACGGGCACTACGAGCAGTACTTC
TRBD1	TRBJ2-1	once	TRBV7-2	CASSLGQGAYNEQFF	TGTGCCAGCAGCTTGGGACAGGGGGCCTACAATGAGCAGTTCTTC
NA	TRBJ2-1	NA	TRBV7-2	CASSLQGAAYNEQFF	TGTGCCAGCAGCCTCCAAGGGGCGGCTTACAATGAGCAGTTCTTC
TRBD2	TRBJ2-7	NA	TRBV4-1	CASSRNSGGSYEQYF	TGCGCCAGCAGCCGCAACTCCGGGGGGTCCTACGAGCAGTACTTC
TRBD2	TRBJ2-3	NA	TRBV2	CASSISGRPTRTTDTQYF	TGTGCCAGCAGTATTAGCGGGAGACCGACAAGAACCACAGATACGCAGTATTTT
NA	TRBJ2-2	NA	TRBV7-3	CASSLDRRTNTGELFF	TGTGCCAGCAGCTTAGACAGGAGGACGAACACCGGGGAGCTGTTTTTT
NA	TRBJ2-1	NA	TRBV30	CAWSEARNEQFF	TGTGCCTGGAGTGAGGCGAGGAATGAGCAGTTCTTC
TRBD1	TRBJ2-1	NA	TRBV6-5	CASSYNRDSFWQFF	TGTGCCAGCAGTTATAACCGGGACAGTTTTTGGCAGTTCTTC
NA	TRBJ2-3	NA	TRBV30	CACSTVRGTTDTQYF	TGTGCCTGCTCCACGGTGCGGGGAACTACAGATACGCAGTATTTT
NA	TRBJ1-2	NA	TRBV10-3	CAISESSGGIGYTF	TGTGCCATCAGTGAGTCTTCCGGAGGCATTGGCTACACCTTC
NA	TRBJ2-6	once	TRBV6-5	CASRRRNSGANVLTF	TGTGCCAGCAGAAGACGGAACTCTGGGGCCAACGTCCTGACTTTC
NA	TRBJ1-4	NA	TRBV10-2	CASSEMYTNEKLFF	TGCGCCAGCAGTGAGATGTACACTAATGAAAAACTGTTTTTT
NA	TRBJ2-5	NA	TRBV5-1	CASSLDVSGTQYF	TGCGCCAGCAGCTTGGATGTATCGGGAACCCAGTACTTC
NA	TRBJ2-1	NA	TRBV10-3	CAAGTAYNEQFF	TGTGCCGCGGGGACAGCCTACAATGAGCAGTTCTTC
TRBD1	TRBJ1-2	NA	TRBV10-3	CAIGSWDRGLGGYTF	TGTGCCATCGGGTCGTGGGACAGGGGACTCGGGGGCTACACCTTC
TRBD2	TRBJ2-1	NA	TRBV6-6	CASRIFSGGSDNEQFF	TGTGCCAGCAGAATTTTTTCGGGAGGTTCGGACAATGAGCAGTTCTTC
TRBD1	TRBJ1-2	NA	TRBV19	CATLGQGQTYGYTF	TGTGCCACCCTAGGACAGGGCCAAACCTATGGCTACACCTTC